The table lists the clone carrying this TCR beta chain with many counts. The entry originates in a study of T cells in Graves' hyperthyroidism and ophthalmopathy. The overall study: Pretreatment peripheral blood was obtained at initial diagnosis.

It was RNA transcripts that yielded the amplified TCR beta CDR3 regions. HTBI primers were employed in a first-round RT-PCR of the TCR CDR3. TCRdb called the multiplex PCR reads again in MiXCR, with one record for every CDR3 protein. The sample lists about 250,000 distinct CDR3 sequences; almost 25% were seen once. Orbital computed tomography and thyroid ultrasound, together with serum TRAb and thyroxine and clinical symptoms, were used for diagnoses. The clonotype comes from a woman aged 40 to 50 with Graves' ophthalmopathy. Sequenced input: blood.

In nucleotides, the CDR3 is TGTGCCAGCAGTTTCTACAATCAGCCCCAGCATTTT. Its translation: CASSFYNQPQHF. V is TRBV27 and J is TRBJ1-5; D is ambiguous. The CDR3 has 12 amino acids. Per germline, CDR1 MNHEY and CDR2 SMNVEV (reference sequence). The V gene lost 3 bases and the J gene lost 3 bases, with 3 bases spanning the gap.